The present T cell receptor (beta chain) was sequenced within a study of cytomegalovirus exposure and HLA in healthy donors. PCR involved 60 Vbeta and 13 Jbeta primers. Profiled with immunoSEQ multiplex PCR; TCRdb holds only in-frame clones, not every one. The repertoire holds 100,000 or so clones, with roughly 70% as singletons. Study results and caveats: An analysis done earlier found most TCR beta V segments productive about 87% or about 30% of the time.

Of note for this clone: Its specificity is unknown.

This CDR3 region has 14 residues. V was shortened by 5 bases and J by 11 bases, with 21 bases between the two germline ends. Per germline, CDR1 SEHNR and CDR2 FQNEAQ (reference sequence). The sequence was obtained from a man aged 50 or older in good health and CMV-seronegative. The chain links TRBV7-9 to TRBJ2-5, with D perhaps matching TRBD2 (6 bases). Input material: PBMCs. The CDR3 reads CASSLESGVGEQYF. In DNA form, the CDR3 reads TGTGCCAGCAGCCTCGAATCGGGGGTGGGAGAGCAGTACTTC. Full variable domain (outside the CDR3, taken from reference TRBV7-9 and TRBJ2-5): DTGVSQNPRHKITKRGQNVTFRCDPISEHNRLYWYRQTLGQGPEFLTYFQNEAQLEKSRLLSDRFSAERPKGSFSTLEIQRTEQGDSAMYLCASSLESGVGEQYFGPGTRLLVL.